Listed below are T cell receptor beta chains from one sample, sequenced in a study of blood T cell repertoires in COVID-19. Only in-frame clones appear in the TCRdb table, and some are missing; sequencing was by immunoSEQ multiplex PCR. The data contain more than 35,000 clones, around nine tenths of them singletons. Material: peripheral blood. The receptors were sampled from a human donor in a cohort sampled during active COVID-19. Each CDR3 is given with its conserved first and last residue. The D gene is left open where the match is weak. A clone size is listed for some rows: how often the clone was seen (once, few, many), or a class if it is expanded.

cdr3_nt: TGTGCCAGCGGACAGGGGGTAGTGGGCGAACAGCCCCAGCATTTT
cdr3_aa: CASGQGVVGEQPQHF
clone_size: few
v_call: TRBV2
d_call: TRBD1
j_call: TRBJ1-5

cdr3_nt: TGTGCCAGCAGCTTGGACACCTCTGAAGCTTTCTTT
cdr3_aa: CASSLDTSEAFF
clone_size: .
v_call: TRBV13
d_call: .
j_call: TRBJ1-1

cdr3_nt: TGCGCCAGCAGCCGGGGGACAGGGGTAGAGGTCAAAAACATTCAGTACTTC
cdr3_aa: CASSRGTGVEVKNIQYF
clone_size: .
v_call: TRBV4-1
d_call: TRBD1
j_call: TRBJ2-4

cdr3_nt: TGTGCCTGGAGTTGGGACAGGTGGGGCGAAAAACTGTTTTTT
cdr3_aa: CAWSWDRWGEKLFF
clone_size: .
v_call: TRBV30
d_call: TRBD1
j_call: TRBJ1-4

cdr3_nt: TGTGCCAGCAGCCAACCGGTCGGGGGGGCAAACACCGGGGAGCTGTTTTTT
cdr3_aa: CASSQPVGGANTGELFF
clone_size: .
v_call: TRBV3-1/TRBV3-2
d_call: TRBD2
j_call: TRBJ2-2

cdr3_nt: TGTGCCAGCAGTTTTTCCAGGAACACCGGGGAGCTGTTTTTT
cdr3_aa: CASSFSRNTGELFF
clone_size: .
v_call: TRBV6-5
d_call: .
j_call: TRBJ2-2

cdr3_nt: TGTGCCAGCAGTCTCCGGGGGACCACAGATACGCAGTATTTT
cdr3_aa: CASSLRGTTDTQYF
clone_size: .
v_call: TRBV6-5
d_call: .
j_call: TRBJ2-3

cdr3_nt: TGTGCCAGCAGTTACTTGCGGGGGAGCACAGATACGCAGTATTTT
cdr3_aa: CASSYLRGSTDTQYF
clone_size: .
v_call: TRBV6-5
d_call: TRBD2
j_call: TRBJ2-3

cdr3_nt: TGTGCCAGCAGTTTATTTTGGGGGGAAGAGACCCAGTACTTC
cdr3_aa: CASSLFWGEETQYF
clone_size: .
v_call: TRBV27
d_call: .
j_call: TRBJ2-5

cdr3_nt: TGTGCCAGCAGCTTAGTCGGTGCTAGCACAGATACGCAGTATTTT
cdr3_aa: CASSLVGASTDTQYF
clone_size: .
v_call: TRBV7-6
d_call: .
j_call: TRBJ2-3